A selection of T cell receptor beta chains follows, all from one sample in a study of beta chain features in type 1 diabetes. Repertoires were generated with immunoSEQ multiplex PCR, while TCRdb's copy carries only in-frame clones and drops some. Altogether 150,000 or so clones are present, roughly 10% being singletons, with the ten largest covering 0.65%. The sequencing input was central memory CD4+ T cells from blood. These receptors came from a woman aged 40 to 50 in good health. CDR3s include the opening cysteine and the closing phenylalanine or tryptophan. The D gene is left open where the match is weak. The size of a clone is reported for some rows only, either as once, few or many, or as a class for expanded clones.

clone_size,v_call,j_call,d_call,cdr3_aa,cdr3_nt
-,TRBV27,TRBJ1-1,-,CASSLWAGKNTEAFF,TGTGCCAGCAGCCTTTGGGCAGGGAAGAACACTGAAGCTTTCTTT
-,TRBV7-2,TRBJ1-1,TRBD1,CASSLGDRGHYTEAFF,TGTGCCAGCAGCTTAGGCGACAGGGGGCATTACACTGAAGCTTTCTTT
few,TRBV9,TRBJ1-5,TRBD1,CASSVGQGFSQPQHF,TGTGCCAGCAGCGTCGGACAGGGGTTCAGTCAGCCCCAGCATTTT
-,TRBV6-6,TRBJ1-4,-,CASSPGSGNEKLFF,TGTGCCAGCAGCCCCGGGAGCGGTAATGAAAAACTGTTTTTT
-,TRBV6-5,TRBJ2-3,-,CASSLSSYTDTQYF,TGTGCCAGCAGTTTGAGCTCCTACACAGATACGCAGTATTTT
few,TRBV19,TRBJ2-3,TRBD2,CASRAPSGGTDTQYF,TGTGCCAGTAGGGCCCCTAGCGGGGGCACAGATACGCAGTATTTT
-,TRBV5-6,TRBJ1-2,-,CASGVQQGYYGYTF,TGTGCCAGCGGGGTTCAACAGGGCTACTATGGCTACACCTTC
few,TRBV25-1,TRBJ2-3,-,CASMEALGTDTQYF,TGTGCCAGCATGGAGGCGCTCGGCACAGATACGCAGTATTTT
few,TRBV7-9,TRBJ2-1,-,CASSPKRRTGNEQFF,TGTGCCAGCAGCCCGAAGCGGCGGACGGGCAATGAGCAGTTCTTC
-,TRBV5-8,TRBJ2-1,-,CASGAGNNYNEQFF,TGTGCCAGCGGAGCAGGGAACAACTACAATGAGCAGTTCTTC
few,TRBV10-3,TRBJ2-6,TRBD1,CAISRDRGAGANVLTF,TGTGCCATCAGTAGGGACAGGGGCGCTGGGGCCAACGTCCTGACTTTC
many,TRBV6-4,TRBJ2-1,TRBD2,CASSDSGGAYNEQFF,TGTGCCAGCAGTGACTCCGGGGGGGCCTACAATGAGCAGTTCTTC
few,TRBV10-3,TRBJ2-3,TRBD2,CAITETSGSTDTQYF,TGTGCCATCACAGAGACTAGCGGATCCACAGATACGCAGTATTTT
-,TRBV6-1,TRBJ2-3,TRBD2,CASSEVGGLAGGTDTQYF,TGTGCCAGCAGTGAAGTAGGCGGCCTAGCGGGGGGCACAGATACGCAGTATTTT
few,TRBV7-8,TRBJ2-3,TRBD2,CASSSPQLAGGNTQYF,TGTGCCAGCAGTTCACCGCAACTAGCGGGGGGGAACACGCAGTATTTT
-,TRBV5-6,TRBJ1-2,-,CASSFSGPFVSGYTF,TGTGCCAGCAGCTTTAGTGGGCCATTCGTGTCCGGCTACACCTTC
-,TRBV2,TRBJ2-3,-,CASSGSTQYF,TGTGCCAGCAGTGGGAGTACGCAGTATTTT
few,TRBV5-1,TRBJ1-4,TRBD1,CASRDRGRTNEKLFF,TGCGCCAGCAGGGACAGGGGGCGGACTAATGAAAAACTGTTTTTT
few,TRBV5-1,TRBJ2-5,TRBD2,CASSLEPGGDGETQYF,TGCGCCAGCAGCTTGGAACCGGGGGGAGACGGAGAGACCCAGTACTTC
-,TRBV7-6,TRBJ2-5,-,CASTDGLGTQYF,TGTGCCAGCACAGACGGACTCGGGACCCAGTACTTC
few,TRBV6-5,TRBJ1-2,-,CASGGGNDGYTF,TGTGCCAGCGGCGGGGGAAACGATGGCTACACCTTC
many,TRBV6-6,TRBJ1-2,-,CASSPDYGYTF,TGTGCCAGCAGTCCAGACTATGGCTACACCTTC
-,TRBV7-2,TRBJ1-1,-,CASSNQGIRTEAFF,TGTGCCAGCAGCAACCAGGGTATCAGGACTGAAGCTTTCTTT
few,TRBV29-1,TRBJ2-1,TRBD1,CSVRTLVTGGNNEQFF,TGCAGCGTTCGTACCCTTGTGACAGGGGGAAACAATGAGCAGTTCTTC
-,TRBV7-2,TRBJ2-7,TRBD1,CASEQGASQKQYF,TGTGCCAGCGAACAGGGGGCATCCCAAAAACAGTACTTC
few,TRBV5-1,TRBJ1-2,TRBD1,CASSPADRGYGYTF,TGCGCCAGCAGCCCCGCAGACAGGGGCTATGGCTACACCTTC
few,TRBV5-8,TRBJ2-7,TRBD1,CASSYGQGNWQYF,TGTGCCAGCAGCTATGGACAGGGTAATTGGCAGTACTTC
many,TRBV11-2,TRBJ2-4,-,CASSSRLAKNIQYF,TGTGCCAGCAGCTCCCGACTAGCCAAAAACATTCAGTACTTC
-,TRBV28,TRBJ1-2,TRBD1,CASSTGQGLPNYGYTF,TGTGCCAGCAGCACAGGACAGGGACTCCCTAACTATGGCTACACCTTC
few,TRBV4-3,TRBJ1-5,TRBD1,CASSQDQGQRPQPQHF,TGCGCCAGCAGCCAAGATCAGGGACAGCGACCTCAGCCCCAGCATTTT
few,TRBV2,TRBJ2-3,TRBD2,CASMRGGGETDTQYF,TGTGCCAGCATGAGAGGCGGGGGGGAAACAGATACGCAGTATTTT
-,TRBV29-1,TRBJ2-3,TRBD2,CSVGRGGGRADTQYF,TGCAGCGTTGGGCGCGGGGGGGGCAGGGCAGATACGCAGTATTTT
few,TRBV11-2,TRBJ1-5,-,CASSLRQGNQPQHF,TGTGCCAGCAGCTTAAGACAGGGCAATCAGCCCCAGCATTTT
few,TRBV21-1,TRBJ2-4,-,CASSHPEDTALAKNIQYF,TGTGCCAGCAGCCATCCGGAAGACACTGCCCTAGCCAAAAACATTCAGTACTTC
-,TRBV2,TRBJ2-7,-,CASSPKYEQYF,TGTGCCAGCAGCCCCAAATACGAGCAGTACTTC
-,TRBV10-3,TRBJ2-3,TRBD2,CAIRTPPSGGSTDTQYF,TGTGCCATCAGAACTCCTCCTAGCGGGGGGAGCACAGATACGCAGTATTTT
few,TRBV6-1,TRBJ1-1,-,CASRLDGNTEAFF,TGTGCCAGCAGACTAGACGGGAACACTGAAGCTTTCTTT
many,TRBV9,TRBJ2-1,TRBD2,CASSPGGGMYNEQFF,TGTGCCAGCAGCCCCGGCGGGGGGATGTACAATGAGCAGTTCTTC
-,TRBV5-6,TRBJ1-3,-,CASSPDLSSGNTIYF,TGTGCCAGCAGCCCCGACTTGAGCTCTGGAAACACCATATATTTT
-,TRBV4-3,TRBJ2-7,TRBD1,CASSLSRTGGFNEQYF,TGCGCCAGCAGCCTCAGTCGGACAGGGGGCTTTAACGAGCAGTACTTC
few,TRBV27,TRBJ2-5,TRBD1,CASSLGLGQVRETQYF,TGTGCCAGCAGTTTAGGCCTCGGACAGGTTAGAGAGACCCAGTACTTC
few,TRBV10-1,TRBJ2-2,TRBD1,CATTPGTAGNGELFF,TGCGCCACCACCCCCGGGACAGCCGGGAACGGGGAGCTGTTTTTT
many,TRBV18,TRBJ2-5,-,CASSSDILETQYF,TGTGCCAGCTCATCTGACATCCTGGAGACCCAGTACTTC
-,TRBV9,TRBJ1-2,-,CASSVTMGVYTF,TGTGCCAGCAGCGTAACTATGGGAGTCTACACCTTC
few,TRBV11-2,TRBJ1-2,-,CASSQDGQSTYGYTF,TGTGCCAGCAGCCAAGACGGACAGTCAACCTATGGCTACACCTTC
-,TRBV4-2,TRBJ1-4,-,CASSQGVGGAMDGEKLFF,TGTGCCAGCAGCCAGGGGGTGGGGGGGGCAATGGATGGTGAAAAACTGTTTTTT
few,TRBV7-2,TRBJ2-2,TRBD2,CASSPSGGGVTGELFF,TGTGCCAGCAGCCCTAGCGGGGGGGGTGTCACCGGGGAGCTGTTTTTT
-,TRBV5-1,TRBJ2-3,TRBD1,CASRPGQGNRDTQYF,TGCGCCAGCAGGCCGGGACAGGGGAATAGGGATACGCAGTATTTT
-,TRBV5-3,TRBJ2-7,-,CARSREGGTYAYEQYF,TGTGCCAGAAGCCGCGAGGGCGGAACCTACGCCTACGAGCAGTACTTC
few,TRBV7-8,TRBJ2-7,-,CASSLAQGYEQYF,TGTGCCAGCAGCTTAGCCCAGGGCTACGAGCAGTACTTC